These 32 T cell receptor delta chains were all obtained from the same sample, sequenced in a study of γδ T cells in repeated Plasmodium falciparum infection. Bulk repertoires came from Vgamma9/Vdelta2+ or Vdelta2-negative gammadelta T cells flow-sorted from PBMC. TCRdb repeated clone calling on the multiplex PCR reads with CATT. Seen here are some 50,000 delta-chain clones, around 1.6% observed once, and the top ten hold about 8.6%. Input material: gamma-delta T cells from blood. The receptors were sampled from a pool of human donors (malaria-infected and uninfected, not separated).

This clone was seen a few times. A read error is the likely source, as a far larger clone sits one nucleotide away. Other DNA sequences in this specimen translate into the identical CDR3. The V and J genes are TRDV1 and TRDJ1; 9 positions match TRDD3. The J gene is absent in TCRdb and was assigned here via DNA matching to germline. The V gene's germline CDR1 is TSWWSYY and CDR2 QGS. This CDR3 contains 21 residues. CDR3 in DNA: TGTGCCCTTGGGGAACTTCCTGGTAGATTGAATGCTGGGGGATGGGGCGATAAACTCATCTTT. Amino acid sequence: CALGELPGRLNAGGWGDKLIF.

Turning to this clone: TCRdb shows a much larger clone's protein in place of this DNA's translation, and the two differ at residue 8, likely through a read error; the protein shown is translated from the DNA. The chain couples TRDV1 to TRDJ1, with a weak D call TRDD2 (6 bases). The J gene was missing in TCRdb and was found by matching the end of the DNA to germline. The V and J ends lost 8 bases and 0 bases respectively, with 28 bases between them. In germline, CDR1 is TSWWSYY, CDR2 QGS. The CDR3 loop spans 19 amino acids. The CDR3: CALSYRDVRGLQYTDKLIF. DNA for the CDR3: TGTGCTCTTTCCTACCGGGATGTTAGAGGGTTACAGTACACCGATAAACTCATCTTT.

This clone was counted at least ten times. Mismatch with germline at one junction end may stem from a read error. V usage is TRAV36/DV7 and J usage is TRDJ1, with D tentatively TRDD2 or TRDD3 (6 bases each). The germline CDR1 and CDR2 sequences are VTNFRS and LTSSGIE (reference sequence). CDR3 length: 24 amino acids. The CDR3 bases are TGTGCTGTGGAGGTTCAGAATCCTACCCCGGCCTTGATGGGGGTCTATATGTACACCTATAAACTCATCTTT. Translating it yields CAVEVQNPTPALMGVYMYTYKLIF.

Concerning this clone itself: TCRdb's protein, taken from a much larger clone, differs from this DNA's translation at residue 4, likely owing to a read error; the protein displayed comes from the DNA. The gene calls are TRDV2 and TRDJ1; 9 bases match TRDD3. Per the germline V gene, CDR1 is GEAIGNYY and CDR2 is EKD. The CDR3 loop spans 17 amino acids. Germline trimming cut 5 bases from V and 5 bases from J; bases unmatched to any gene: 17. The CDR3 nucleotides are TGTGCCTGTGTCCCCTCACTGGGGGAGAGCGGGGATGATAAACTCATCTTT. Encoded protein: CACVPSLGESGDDKLIF.

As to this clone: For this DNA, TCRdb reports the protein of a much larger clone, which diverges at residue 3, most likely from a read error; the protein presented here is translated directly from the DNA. CDR3 sequence (DNA): TGTGCTTTTGGGGGACCTAGCTTAGTGCCGTACACCGATAAACTCATCTTT. Translated: CAFGGPSLVPYTDKLIF. The V call is TRDV1, the J call TRDJ1; 7 bases line up with TRDD3. The germline V gene has CDR1 TSWWSYY and CDR2 QGS. The CDR3 has 17 amino acids.

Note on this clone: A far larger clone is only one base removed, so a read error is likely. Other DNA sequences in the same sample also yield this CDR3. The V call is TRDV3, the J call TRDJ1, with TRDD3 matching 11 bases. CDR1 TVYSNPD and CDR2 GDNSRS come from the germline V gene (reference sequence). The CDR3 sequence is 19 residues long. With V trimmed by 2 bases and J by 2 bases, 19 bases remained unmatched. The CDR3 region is CAFRLPLCTGGYPTDKLIF. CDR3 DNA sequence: TGTGCCTTTCGCCTTCCCCTATGTACTGGGGGATATCCTACCGATAAACTCATCTTT.

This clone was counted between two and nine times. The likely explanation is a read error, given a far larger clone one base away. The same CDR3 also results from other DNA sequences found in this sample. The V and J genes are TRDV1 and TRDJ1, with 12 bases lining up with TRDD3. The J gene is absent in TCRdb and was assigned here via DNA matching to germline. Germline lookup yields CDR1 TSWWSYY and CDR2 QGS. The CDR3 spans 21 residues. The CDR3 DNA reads TGTGCCCTTGGGGACCCCCCTAGAGGGCTGGGGGATACGATGCGCACCGATAAACTCATCTTT. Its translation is CALGDPPRGLGDTMRTDKLIF.

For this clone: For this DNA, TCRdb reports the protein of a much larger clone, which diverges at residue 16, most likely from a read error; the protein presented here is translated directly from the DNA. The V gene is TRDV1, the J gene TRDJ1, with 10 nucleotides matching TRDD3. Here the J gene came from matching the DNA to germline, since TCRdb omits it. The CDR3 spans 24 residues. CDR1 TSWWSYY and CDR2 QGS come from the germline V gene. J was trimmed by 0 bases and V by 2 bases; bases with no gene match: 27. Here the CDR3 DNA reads TGTGCTCTTGGGGAATCCCCAACCTCCTCGATGTACTGGGGGATCGCCCCTCACACCGATAAACTCATCTTT. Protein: CALGESPTSSMYWGIAPHTDKLIF.

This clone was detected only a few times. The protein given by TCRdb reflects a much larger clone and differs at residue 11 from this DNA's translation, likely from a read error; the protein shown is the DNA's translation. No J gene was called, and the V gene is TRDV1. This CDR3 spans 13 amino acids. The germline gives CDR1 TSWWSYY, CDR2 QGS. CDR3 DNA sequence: TGTGCTCTTACTCCTCAGTACACCGATAAACCCATCTTT. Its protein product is CALTPQYTDKPIF.

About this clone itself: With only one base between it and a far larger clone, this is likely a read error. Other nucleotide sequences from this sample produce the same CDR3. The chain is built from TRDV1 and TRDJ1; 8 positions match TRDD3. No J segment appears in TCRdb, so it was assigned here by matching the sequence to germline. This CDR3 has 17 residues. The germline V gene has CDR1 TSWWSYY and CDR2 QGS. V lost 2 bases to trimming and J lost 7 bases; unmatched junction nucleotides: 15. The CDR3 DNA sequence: TGTGCTCTTGGGGAATTACCCCTCCCTACGGGGGATATTAAACTCATCTTT. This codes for CALGELPLPTGDIKLIF.

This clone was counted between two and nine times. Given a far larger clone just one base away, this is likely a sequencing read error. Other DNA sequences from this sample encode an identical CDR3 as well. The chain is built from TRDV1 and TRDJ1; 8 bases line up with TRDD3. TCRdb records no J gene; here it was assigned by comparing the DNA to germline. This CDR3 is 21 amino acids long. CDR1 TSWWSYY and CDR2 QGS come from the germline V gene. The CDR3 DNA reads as TGTGCCCTTGGGGAACTTTCAAGTCTCCCGTACTGGGGGGTCCGGGACGATAAACTCATCTTT. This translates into CALGELSSLPYWGVRDDKLIF.

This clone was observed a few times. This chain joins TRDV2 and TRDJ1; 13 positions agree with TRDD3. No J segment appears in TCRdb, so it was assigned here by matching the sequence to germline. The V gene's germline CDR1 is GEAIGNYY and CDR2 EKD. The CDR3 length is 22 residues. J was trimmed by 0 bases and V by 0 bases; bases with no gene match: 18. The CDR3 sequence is CACDTPPGVCTGGYAYTDKLIF. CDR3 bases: TGTGCCTGTGACACCCCCCCGGGTGTATGTACTGGGGGATACGCGTACACCGATAAACTCATCTTT.

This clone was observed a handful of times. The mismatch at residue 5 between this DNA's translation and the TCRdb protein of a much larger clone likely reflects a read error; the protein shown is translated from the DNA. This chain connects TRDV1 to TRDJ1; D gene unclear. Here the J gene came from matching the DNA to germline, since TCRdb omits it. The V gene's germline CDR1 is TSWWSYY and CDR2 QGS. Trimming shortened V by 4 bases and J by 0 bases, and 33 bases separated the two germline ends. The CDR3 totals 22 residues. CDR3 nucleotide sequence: TGTGCTCTTGGGGGAATGAAGGCTCGAATGAGGAGATTTACCGGGTACACCGATAAACTCATCTTT. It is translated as CALGGMKARMRRFTGYTDKLIF.

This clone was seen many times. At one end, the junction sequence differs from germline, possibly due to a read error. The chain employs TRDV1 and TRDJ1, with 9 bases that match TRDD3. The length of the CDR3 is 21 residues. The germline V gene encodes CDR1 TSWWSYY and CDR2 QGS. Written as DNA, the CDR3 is TGTGCTCTTGGGGGAAAGGGCCGGGCCCGTACTGGGGGACAAAACACCGATAGACTCATCTTT. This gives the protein CALGGKGRARTGGQNTDRLIF.

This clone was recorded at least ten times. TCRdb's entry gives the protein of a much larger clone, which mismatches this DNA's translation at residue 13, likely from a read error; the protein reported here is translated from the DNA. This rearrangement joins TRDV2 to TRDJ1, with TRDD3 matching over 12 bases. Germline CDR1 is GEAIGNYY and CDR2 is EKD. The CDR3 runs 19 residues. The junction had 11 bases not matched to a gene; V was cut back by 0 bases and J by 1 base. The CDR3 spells CACDTLPPGGYGGTDKLIF. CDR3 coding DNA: TGTGCCTGTGACACCCTGCCTCCTGGGGGATACGGAGGCACCGATAAACTCATCTTT.

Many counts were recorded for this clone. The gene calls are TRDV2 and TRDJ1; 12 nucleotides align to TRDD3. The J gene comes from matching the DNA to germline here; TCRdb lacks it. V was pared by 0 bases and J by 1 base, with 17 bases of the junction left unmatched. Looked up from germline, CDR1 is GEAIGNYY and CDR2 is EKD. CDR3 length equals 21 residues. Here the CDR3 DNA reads TGTGCCTGTGACACCCTCCCCCAGTCTCGTACTGGGGGATACCGCACCGATAAACTCATCTTT. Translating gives CACDTLPQSRTGGYRTDKLIF.

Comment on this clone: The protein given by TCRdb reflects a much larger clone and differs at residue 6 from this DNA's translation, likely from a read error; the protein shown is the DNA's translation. The CDR3 DNA reads as TGTGCTCTTGGGTTCCCTAAGGGTCCCTGGGATATTAAGACCGATAAACTCATCTTT. Amino acid sequence: CALGFPKGPWDIKTDKLIF. The chain is built from TRDV1 and TRDJ1, with D possibly TRDD3 on 6 matching bases. V dropped 5 bases and J dropped 2 bases, with 27 bases sitting between them. CDR3 length equals 19 residues. Germline V gives CDR1 TSWWSYY, CDR2 QGS.

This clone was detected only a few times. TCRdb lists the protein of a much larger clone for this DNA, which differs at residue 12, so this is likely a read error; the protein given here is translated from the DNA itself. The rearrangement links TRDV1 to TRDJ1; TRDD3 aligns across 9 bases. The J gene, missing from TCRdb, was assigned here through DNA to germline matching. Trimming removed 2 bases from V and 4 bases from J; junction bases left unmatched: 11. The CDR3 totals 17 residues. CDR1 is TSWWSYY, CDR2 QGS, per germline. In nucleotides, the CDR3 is TGTGCTCTTGGGGAATATCTGGGGGATCTATACATCGATAAACTCATCTTT. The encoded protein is CALGEYLGDLYIDKLIF.

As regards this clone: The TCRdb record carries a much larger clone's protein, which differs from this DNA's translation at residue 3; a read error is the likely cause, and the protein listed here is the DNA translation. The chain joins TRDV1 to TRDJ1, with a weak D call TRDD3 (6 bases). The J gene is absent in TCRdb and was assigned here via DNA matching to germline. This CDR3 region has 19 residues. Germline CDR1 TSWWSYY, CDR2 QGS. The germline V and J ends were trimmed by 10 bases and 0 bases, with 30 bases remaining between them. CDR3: CAPSPGGGRDPWYTDKLIF. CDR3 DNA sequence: TGTGCTCCCTCCCCCGGCGGGGGACGCGATCCTTGGTACACCGATAAACTCATCTTT.

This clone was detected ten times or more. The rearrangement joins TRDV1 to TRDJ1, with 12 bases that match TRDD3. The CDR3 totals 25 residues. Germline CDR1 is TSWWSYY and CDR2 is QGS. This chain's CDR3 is CSPGEQGNPTNKVWGIRWPTDKLIF. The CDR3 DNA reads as TGTTCTCCTGGGGAACAGGGCAATCCTACGAACAAAGTCTGGGGGATACGATGGCCCACCGATAAACTCATCTTT.

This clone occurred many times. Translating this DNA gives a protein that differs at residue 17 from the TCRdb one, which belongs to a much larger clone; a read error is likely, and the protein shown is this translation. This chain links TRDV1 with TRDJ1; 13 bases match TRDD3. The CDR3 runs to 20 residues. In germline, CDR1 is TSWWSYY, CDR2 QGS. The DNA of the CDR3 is TGTGCTCTTGGGGAAGTCACCCTTTTGTACTGGGGGATACGCCCCGATGAACTCATCTTT. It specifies CALGEVTLLYWGIRPDELIF.

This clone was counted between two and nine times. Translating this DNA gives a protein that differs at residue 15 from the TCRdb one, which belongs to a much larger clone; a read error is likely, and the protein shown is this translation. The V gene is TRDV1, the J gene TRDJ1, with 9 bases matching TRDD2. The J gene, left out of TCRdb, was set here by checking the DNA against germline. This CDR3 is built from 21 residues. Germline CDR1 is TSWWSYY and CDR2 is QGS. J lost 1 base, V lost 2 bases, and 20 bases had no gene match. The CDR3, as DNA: TGTGCTCTTGGGGAATTGGCCTTCCTACCGCCACGGCTGGGAACCACCGATAAACTCATCTTT. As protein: CALGELAFLPPRLGTTDKLIF.

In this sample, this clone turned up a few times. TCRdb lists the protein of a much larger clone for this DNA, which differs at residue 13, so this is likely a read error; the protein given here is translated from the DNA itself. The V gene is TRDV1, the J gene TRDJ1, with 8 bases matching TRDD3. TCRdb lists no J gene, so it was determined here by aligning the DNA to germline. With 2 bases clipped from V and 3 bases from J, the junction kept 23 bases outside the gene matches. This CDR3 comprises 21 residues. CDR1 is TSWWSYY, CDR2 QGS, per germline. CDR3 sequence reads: CALGEADRPFHCIGGSDKLIF. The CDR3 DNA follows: TGTGCTCTTGGGGAAGCCGACCGGCCCTTCCATTGTATTGGGGGATCCGATAAACTCATCTTT.

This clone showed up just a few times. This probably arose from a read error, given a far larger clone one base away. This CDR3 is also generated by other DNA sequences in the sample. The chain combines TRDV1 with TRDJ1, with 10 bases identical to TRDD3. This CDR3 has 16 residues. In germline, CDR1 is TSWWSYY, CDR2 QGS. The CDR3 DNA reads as TGTGCTCTTATGAGTGCCTACTGGGGGATCCCCGATAAACTCATATTT. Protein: CALMSAYWGIPDKLIF.

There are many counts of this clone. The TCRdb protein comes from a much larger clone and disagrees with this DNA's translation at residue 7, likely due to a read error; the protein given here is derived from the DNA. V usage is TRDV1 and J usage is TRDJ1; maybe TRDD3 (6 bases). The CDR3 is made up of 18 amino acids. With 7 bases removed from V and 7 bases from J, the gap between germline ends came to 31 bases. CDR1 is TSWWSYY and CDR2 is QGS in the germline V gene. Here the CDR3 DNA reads TGTGCTCTTGAGTTTTCCAGCCTGGGGACTCCAGCGAAAACTAAACTCATCTTT. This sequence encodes CALEFSSLGTPAKTKLIF.

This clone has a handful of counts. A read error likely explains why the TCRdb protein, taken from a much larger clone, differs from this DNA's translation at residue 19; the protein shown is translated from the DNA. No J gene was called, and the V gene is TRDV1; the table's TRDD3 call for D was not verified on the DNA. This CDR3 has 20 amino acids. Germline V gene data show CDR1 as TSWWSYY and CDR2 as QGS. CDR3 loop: CALGGAHGLGDTRGADKLTF. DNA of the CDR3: TGTGCTCTTGGGGGAGCCCATGGGTTGGGGGATACAAGAGGTGCCGATAAACTCACCTTT.

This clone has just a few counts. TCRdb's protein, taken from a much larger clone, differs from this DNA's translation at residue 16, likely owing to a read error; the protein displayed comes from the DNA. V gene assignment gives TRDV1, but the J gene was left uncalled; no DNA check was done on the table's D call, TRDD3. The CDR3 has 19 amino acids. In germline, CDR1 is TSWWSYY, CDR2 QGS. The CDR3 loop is CALGELVLSRHWGIITIIF. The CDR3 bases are TGTGCTCTTGGGGAACTGGTTCTTTCTCGGCACTGGGGGATAATAACGATCATCTTT.

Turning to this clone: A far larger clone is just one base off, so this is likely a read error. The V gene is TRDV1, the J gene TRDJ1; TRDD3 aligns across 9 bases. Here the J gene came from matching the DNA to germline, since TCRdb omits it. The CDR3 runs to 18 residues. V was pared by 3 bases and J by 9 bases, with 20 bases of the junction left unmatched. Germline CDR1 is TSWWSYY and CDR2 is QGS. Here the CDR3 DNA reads TGTGCTCTTGGGGAGCTATCCGGGGGGATACTCCCAGTGCTCGAACTCATCTTT. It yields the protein CALGELSGGILPVLELIF.

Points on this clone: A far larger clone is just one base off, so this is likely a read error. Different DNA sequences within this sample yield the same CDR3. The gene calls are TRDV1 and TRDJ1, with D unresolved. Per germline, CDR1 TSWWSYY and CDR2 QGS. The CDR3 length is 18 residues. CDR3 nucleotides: TGTGCTCTTGGGGTCCATCGAGCCCAGGTCGAGTACACCGATAAACTTATCTTT. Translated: CALGVHRAQVEYTDKLIF.

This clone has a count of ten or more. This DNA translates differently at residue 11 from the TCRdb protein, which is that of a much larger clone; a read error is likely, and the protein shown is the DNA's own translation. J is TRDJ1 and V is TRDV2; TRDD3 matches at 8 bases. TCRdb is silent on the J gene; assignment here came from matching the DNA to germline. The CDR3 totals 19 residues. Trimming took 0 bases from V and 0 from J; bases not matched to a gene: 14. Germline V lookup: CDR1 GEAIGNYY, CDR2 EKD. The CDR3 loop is CACDTVIQLGARHTDKLIF. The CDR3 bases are TGTGCCTGTGACACCGTTATCCAACTGGGGGCTCGGCACACCGATAAACTCATCTTT.

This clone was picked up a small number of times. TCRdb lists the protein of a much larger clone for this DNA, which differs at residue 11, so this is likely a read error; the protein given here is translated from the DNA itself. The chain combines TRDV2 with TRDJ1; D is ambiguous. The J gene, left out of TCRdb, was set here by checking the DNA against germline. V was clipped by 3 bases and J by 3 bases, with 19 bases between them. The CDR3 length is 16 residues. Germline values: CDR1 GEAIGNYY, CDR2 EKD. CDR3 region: CACDALYTLYADKLIF. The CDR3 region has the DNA TGTGCCTGTGACGCTCTATATACCTTGTACGCCGATAAACTCATCTTT.

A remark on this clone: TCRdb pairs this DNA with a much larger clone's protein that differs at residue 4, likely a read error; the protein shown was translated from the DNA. The CDR3 loop reads CALRELWGIRHRHTDKLIF. The DNA of the CDR3 is TGTGCTCTTAGGGAACTCTGGGGGATACGCCATCGACACACCGATAAACTCATCTTT. This chain links TRDV1 with TRDJ1; 12 positions match TRDD3. The V gene's germline CDR1 is TSWWSYY and CDR2 QGS. The CDR3 contains 19 residues.